These T cell receptor beta chains were read from a single sample in a study of metastatic and nonmetastatic thyroid tumors. MiXCR re-clonotyped the PCR reads for TCRdb. The sample has about 30,000 clones; roughly 35% are singletons. Sequenced material: tumor tissue. All receptors derive from a female donor with papillary thyroid cancer or a benign thyroid nodule (not recorded which). Some clones in this sample may be carry-over from other donors' samples. Each CDR3 is given with its conserved first and last residue. D genes are given only for firm matches. Size tells how often a clone was seen (once, few, many) or the class of an expanded clone, and some rows leave it out.

-	TRBV2	-	TRBJ2-1	TGTGCCAGCAGTTCACATCGGGCAGCCTACAATGAGCAGTTCTTC	CASSSHRAAYNEQFF
-	TRBV4-3	-	TRBJ2-3	TGCGCCAGCAGCGCCCAGGGGACCACCACAGATACGCAGTATTTT	CASSAQGTTTDTQYF
-	TRBV25-1	-	TRBJ1-1	TGTGCCAGCACTCCCTTGGACAGCAGGAGCACTGAAGCTTTCTTT	CASTPLDSRSTEAFF
-	TRBV6-2/TRBV6-3	TRBD2	TRBJ2-2	TGTGCCAGCAGTTCCCTAGCGGGAGATTCCACCGGGGAGCTGTTTTTT	CASSSLAGDSTGELFF
-	TRBV10-1	TRBD2	TRBJ2-7	TGCGCCAGCAGTGAGTCGGGAGCGGGAGGATTCGAGCAGTACTTC	CASSESGAGGFEQYF
-	TRBV14	-	TRBJ2-2	TGTGCCAGCAGCCAAGGAGTTTCCGGGGAGCTGTTTTTT	CASSQGVSGELFF
few	TRBV28	-	TRBJ2-2	TGTGCCAGCAGTTTAGGCAGGGGAAGGACCGGGGAGCTGTTTTTT	CASSLGRGRTGELFF
-	TRBV10-3	-	TRBJ1-1	TGTGCCATCAGTGACTCCCCCCTGGGGGCTTTCTTT	CAISDSPLGAFF
medium-sized	TRBV20-1	-	TRBJ2-7	TGCAGTGCTAGGGGATCGGAGCAGTACTTC	CSARGSEQYF
-	TRBV2	-	TRBJ2-6	TGTGCCAGCATATACGGGCTAAGTAGAAGGCCTGGGGCCAACGTCCTGACTTTC	CASIYGLSRRPGANVLTF
-	TRBV6-6	-	TRBJ1-2	TGTGCCAGCAGGTACTTCGGGCAGGGCCATGGCTACACCTTC	CASRYFGQGHGYTF
-	TRBV30	-	TRBJ2-6	TGTGCCTCGTCAGGGAGCTCTGGGGCCAACGTCCTGACTTTC	CASSGSSGANVLTF
few	TRBV29-1	TRBD1	TRBJ2-7	TGCAGCGTTGAAGCGCCGGGACAGGGTTCCTACGAGCAGTACTTC	CSVEAPGQGSYEQYF
-	TRBV5-1	TRBD1	TRBJ2-3	TGCGCCAGCAGCCCGGGACAGGGGACAGATACGCAGTATTTT	CASSPGQGTDTQYF
few	TRBV25-1	TRBD1	TRBJ2-7	TGTGCCACCAAAGGACAGGGGGCCTACGAGCAGTACTTC	CATKGQGAYEQYF
once	TRBV5-4	-	TRBJ2-7	TGTGCCAGCAGCTTTTTCGCAGGCCGGTTGGACGAGCAGTACTTC	CASSFFAGRLDEQYF
few	TRBV27	TRBD2	TRBJ2-1	TGTGCCAGCAGACCACTAGCGGGAGGGCCCTATGAGCAGTTCTTC	CASRPLAGGPYEQFF
few	TRBV19	-	TRBJ2-5	TGTGCCAGTAGTAATCGGCCTGTCGATAACCAGTACTTC	CASSNRPVDNQYF
few	TRBV28	-	TRBJ1-4	TGTGCCAGCAGTTTACCCTCGAAGGGAAAACTGTTTTTT	CASSLPSKGKLFF
few	TRBV10-1	TRBD2	TRBJ2-1	TGCGCCAGCAGTCCCCTAGCGGGGGGTAACAATGAGCAGTTCTTC	CASSPLAGGNNEQFF
-	TRBV13	TRBD2	TRBJ2-7	TGTGCCAGCAGCGCGGGAGGGCCGATATGGGAGCAGTACTTC	CASSAGGPIWEQYF
few	TRBV6-4	-	TRBJ2-1	TGTGCCAGCAGTGACTCGGCAGGGAGCTCCTACAATGAGCAGTTCTTC	CASSDSAGSSYNEQFF